The 31 T cell receptor beta chains listed next were all sequenced from one sample in a study of blood T cell repertoires in COVID-19. The data were produced by immunoSEQ multiplex PCR, yet TCRdb's version contains in-frame clones alone and is incomplete. The table lists 64,000 or so clones, less than 85% of them singletons. The specimen sequenced was peripheral blood. These receptors were obtained from a human donor in a cohort sampled during active COVID-19.

With regard to this clone: Distinct nucleotide sequences in the sample also encode this CDR3. The chain recombines TRBV5-1 with TRBJ2-5; no reliable D call. Trimming pared 2 bases from V and 4 bases from J, leaving 6 bases between. The CDR3 consists of 12 residues. Germline V gene data show CDR1 as SGHRS and CDR2 as YFSETQ. CDR3 protein: CASSFPGETQYF. CDR3 coding DNA: TGCGCCAGCAGCTTCCCGGGAGAGACCCAGTACTTC.

V is TRBV7-2 and J is TRBJ1-4; 10 bases are shared with TRBD1. Trimming removed 4 bases from V and 7 bases from J; junction bases left unmatched: 6. The CDR3 has 15 residues. Germline V gene sequence: CDR1 SGHTA, CDR2 FQGNSA. CDR3 nucleotides: TGTGCCAGCAGCTCAGGGACAGGGGTCGGTGAAAAACTGTTTTTT. Translated: CASSSGTGVGEKLFF.

CDR3 amino acids: CAWSRSGGYEQYF. Written as DNA, the CDR3 is TGTGCCTGGAGTCGCTCAGGGGGCTACGAGCAGTACTTC. The chain uses TRBV30 and TRBJ2-7; the match to TRBD1 covers 7 bases. The germline gives CDR1 GTSNPN, CDR2 SVGIG (reference sequence). The junction had 4 bases not matched to a gene; V was cut back by 2 bases and J by 3 bases. CDR3 length: 13 residues.

CDR3 protein: CASSFGGYF. CDR3 bases: TGTGCCAGCAGCTTTGGCGGGTACTTC. The chain recombines TRBV11-1 with TRBJ2-5; D unclear. Trimming left V 3 bases short and J 13 bases short, with 6 bases between. CDR1 and CDR2 (germline): SGHAT, FQDESV (reference sequence). This CDR3 has 9 residues.

In its sample, this clone was seen a few times. In nucleotides, the CDR3 is TGTGCCAGCAGCCCGTTGAAAGTGGGACAGGGGTCCTATGGCTACACCTTC. Protein sequence: CASSPLKVGQGSYGYTF. The J gene is TRBJ1-2, the V gene TRBV7-8; 10 bases agree with TRBD1. Per germline, CDR1 SGHVS and CDR2 FQNEAQ. J gave up 4 bases and V 5 bases, and 13 bases lay outside the gene matches. The CDR3 extends over 17 amino acids.

This chain links TRBV24-1 with TRBJ1-5; TRBD1 is a possible D gene (5 bases). The CDR3 is made up of 15 amino acids. The V end was cut by 6 bases, the J end by 0 bases, with 11 bases between. The germline gives CDR1 KGHDR, CDR2 SFDVKD. The CDR3 spells CATSKGPNSNQPQHF. The CDR3 nucleotides read TGTGCCACCAGTAAGGGGCCGAATAGCAATCAGCCCCAGCATTTT.

The rearrangement joins TRBV7-2 to TRBJ2-7, with a possible D match to TRBD2 (8 bases). V lost 5 bases and J lost 3, with 29 bases in between. CDR1 and CDR2 (germline): SGHTA, FQGNSA. The CDR3 totals 19 residues. CDR3: CASSPGGPKGLAGHYEQYF. CDR3 nucleotide sequence: TGTGCCAGCAGCCCAGGGGGACCGAAGGGGCTAGCGGGCCACTACGAGCAGTACTTC.

The chain has TRBV27 and TRBJ1-6; the D gene is possibly TRBD1 (5 bases). The length of the CDR3 is 13 residues. The V end lost 2 bases, the J end lost 9 bases, and 8 bases lay between the germline ends. Germline V gene lookup returns CDR1 MNHEY and CDR2 SMNVEV (reference sequence). The CDR3 DNA reads TGTGCCAGCAGTTTAAGCGGGGCTTCACCCCTCCACTTT. Translation: CASSLSGASPLHF.

The sample holds one count of this clone. The rearrangement joins TRBV7-2 to TRBJ2-7, with 8 positions matching TRBD2. Losses at the gene ends were 3 bases for V and 2 bases for J; bases not matched to a gene: 9. The CDR3 loop spans 16 amino acids. From germline, CDR1 is SGHTA and CDR2 FQGNSA. In nucleotides, the CDR3 is TGTGCCAGCAGCTTGAGAAGCGGGAGCTCGACCTACGAGCAGTACTTC. Protein: CASSLRSGSSTYEQYF.

The chain has TRBV3-1 (or the pseudogene TRBV3-2) and TRBJ1-1; 8 nucleotides agree with TRBD1. Germline V gives CDR1 LGHDT, CDR2 YNNKEL (reference sequence). V gave up 6 bases and J gave up 5 bases; unmatched junction bases: 5. CDR3 length: 13 amino acids. CDR3 protein: CASSPHRGTEAFF. DNA for the CDR3: TGTGCCAGCAGTCCTCACAGGGGGACTGAAGCTTTCTTT.

V and J are TRBV2 and TRBJ2-1; D is ambiguous. Germline V lookup: CDR1 SNHLY, CDR2 FYNNEI. V was trimmed by 6 bases and J by 7 bases, leaving 7 bases between them. The CDR3 totals 11 residues. The CDR3 DNA sequence: TGTGCCAGCAGGGGCGTGAATGAGCAGTTCTTC. Translation: CASRGVNEQFF. Full variable domain (outside the CDR3, taken from reference TRBV2 and TRBJ2-1): EPEVTQTPSHQVTQMGQEVILRCVPISNHLYFYWYRQILGQKVEFLVSFYNNEISEKSEIFDDQFSVERPDGSNFTLKIRSTKLEDSAMYFCASRGVNEQFFGPGTRLTVL.

This clone has only one observation. This chain joins TRBV19 and TRBJ1-5; 10 bases fit TRBD1. The CDR3 is 14 amino acids. Germline V gives CDR1 LNHDA, CDR2 SQIVND (reference sequence). V lost 1 base to trimming and J lost 6 bases; unmatched junction nucleotides: 0. CDR3 nucleotides: TGTGCCAGTAGTATAGGGACAGGGGGTCAGCCCCAGCATTTT. As protein: CASSIGTGGQPQHF. The full variable domain, in which reference TRBV19 and TRBJ1-5 provide the parts outside the CDR3, is DGGITQSPKYLFRKEGQNVTLSCEQNLNHDAMYWYRQDPGQGLRLIYYSQIVNDFQKGDIAEGYSVSREKKESFPLTVTSAQKNPTAFYLCASSIGTGGQPQHFGDGTRLSIL.

This chain uses TRBV6-5 with TRBJ2-1; TRBD1 is a possible D gene (5 bases). V was clipped by 0 bases and J by 5 bases, with 8 bases between them. The CDR3 is 14 residues long. Germline CDR1 and CDR2: MNHEY and SVGAGI. CDR3 loop: CASSYSDSNNEQFF. The CDR3 DNA is TGTGCCAGCAGTTACTCTGACAGCAACAATGAGCAGTTCTTC.

This sequence joins TRBV19 and TRBJ2-2; tentatively, D is TRBD2 (7 bases). Per the germline V gene, CDR1 is LNHDA and CDR2 is SQIVND (reference sequence). V was shortened by 5 bases and J by 1 base, with 11 bases between the two germline ends. The CDR3 runs 15 residues. Written as DNA, the CDR3 is TGTGCCAGTAGTCGCGGGGGACAGAACACCGGGGAGCTGTTTTTT. Its protein is CASSRGGQNTGELFF.

This clone was seen a few times. The chain has TRBV10-2 and TRBJ2-1, with 9 bases aligning to TRBD2. V gave up 4 bases and J gave up 4 bases; unmatched junction bases: 5. The CDR3 consists of 15 residues. Germline V lookup: CDR1 WSHSY, CDR2 SAAADI. CDR3 coding DNA: TGCGCCAGCAGTGTCGCGGGAGGGAAATACAATGAGCAGTTCTTC. Translating it yields CASSVAGGKYNEQFF.

The V gene is TRBV5-4, the J gene TRBJ1-3, with 7 bases identical to TRBD1. The V segment lost 2 bases and the J segment 2 bases; nucleotides outside the gene matches: 4. Germline loops: CDR1 SGHNT, CDR2 YYREEE (reference sequence). CDR3 size: 15 residues. CDR3 protein: CASSFGTGAGNTIYF. The CDR3 coding sequence is TGTGCCAGCAGCTTCGGTACAGGGGCTGGAAACACCATATATTTT.

V usage is TRBV28 and J usage is TRBJ1-6, with TRBD1 matching 8 bases. Germline trimming cut 6 bases from V and 0 bases from J; bases unmatched to any gene: 13. Germline V CDR1 and CDR2: MDHEN, SYDVKM. CDR3 size: 19 residues. CDR3 coding DNA: TGTGCCAGCAGCCGAACAGGGGGATCAGGGTTCTCCTATAATTCACCCCTCCACTTT. Protein: CASSRTGGSGFSYNSPLHF.

A single count supports this clone. The chain links TRBV5-1 to TRBJ2-3; 9 positions agree with TRBD1. Germline trimming cut 0 bases from V and 3 bases from J; bases unmatched to any gene: 2. Looked up from germline, CDR1 is SGHRS and CDR2 is YFSETQ. The CDR3 covers 15 residues. The CDR3 DNA reads TGCGCCAGCAGCTTGGTGACAGGGGGAACAGATACGCAGTATTTT. Protein sequence: CASSLVTGGTDTQYF.

The J gene is TRBJ1-2, the V gene TRBV4-2, with no clear D. Trimming left V 0 bases short and J 2 bases short, with 4 bases between. The CDR3 consists of 13 residues. Germline lookup yields CDR1 LGHNA and CDR2 YNFKEQ. CDR3 bases: TGTGCCAGCAGCCAAGAACTGAACTATGGCTACACCTTC. Translating it yields CASSQELNYGYTF.

About this clone itself: This specimen includes other DNA sequences encoding the same CDR3. The chain uses TRBV29-1 and TRBJ2-7; a weak D match, TRBD1 (5 bases). There are 11 residues in the CDR3. From germline, CDR1 is SQVTM and CDR2 ANQGSEA. Trimming shortened V by 4 bases and J by 3 bases, and 7 bases separated the two germline ends. CDR3 protein: CSVGGGYEQYF. The DNA for the CDR3 is TGCAGCGTTGGGGGCGGCTACGAGCAGTACTTC.

Points on this clone: Other nucleotide sequences in the sample specify the same CDR3. The chain has TRBV5-5 and TRBJ2-5; a weak D match, TRBD1 (6 bases). The CDR3 has 14 amino acids. Per the germline V gene, CDR1 is SGHKS and CDR2 is YYEKEE (reference sequence). V lost 0 bases and J 2 bases, leaving 8 bases between the germline ends. CDR3: CASSLETGQETQYF. Here the CDR3 DNA reads TGTGCCAGCAGCTTGGAAACAGGGCAAGAGACCCAGTACTTC.

The gene calls are TRBV6-2 or TRBV6-3 and TRBJ1-5, with D possibly being TRBD1 (5 bases). V was clipped by 0 bases and J by 6 bases, with 12 bases between them. Germline values: CDR1 MNHEY, CDR2 SVGEGT. The CDR3 covers 15 residues. CDR3 residues: CASSYSGSGAQPQHF. CDR3 bases: TGTGCCAGCAGTTACTCGGGCTCTGGGGCTCAGCCCCAGCATTTT.

A word on this clone: One end of the junction fails to match germline, which may point to a read error. The gene calls are TRBV19 and TRBJ2-7; possible D gene TRBD1, 5 bases. Looked up from germline, CDR1 is LNHDA and CDR2 is SQIVND (reference sequence). This CDR3 spans 13 amino acids. The CDR3 nucleotides are TGTGCCAGTAGTATAAATTCCCAGACAGAGAAGGTCTTC. Encoded protein: CASSINSQTEKVF.

This clone has a single count. The rearrangement links TRBV7-2 to TRBJ2-7; TRBD2 aligns across 9 bases. Germline-derived CDR1 and CDR2 are SGHTA and FQGNSA. The length of the CDR3 is 14 residues. V lost 5 bases and J lost 2; bases outside the gene matches: 4. The CDR3: CASSVIAGAYEQYF. CDR3 DNA sequence: TGTGCCAGCAGCGTAATAGCGGGGGCCTACGAGCAGTACTTC.

The gene calls are TRBV7-2 and TRBJ1-1; D unclear. The V gene's germline CDR1 is SGHTA and CDR2 FQGNSA. The CDR3 consists of 13 residues. Trimming shortened V by 10 bases and J by 0 bases, and 12 bases separated the two germline ends. In nucleotides, the CDR3 is TGTGCCACCGCCGGTTATATGAACACTGAAGCTTTCTTT. Translated: CATAGYMNTEAFF.

V usage is TRBV15 and J usage is TRBJ2-5; perhaps TRBD2 as D (5 bases). The CDR3 is 14 amino acids. V was pared by 0 bases and J by 5 bases, with 10 bases between. Germline V CDR1 and CDR2: LNHNV, YYDKDF (reference sequence). The CDR3, as DNA: TGTGCCACCAGCAGAGACCGGGGAACTGAGACCCAGTACTTC. Translation: CATSRDRGTETQYF.

The chain combines TRBV6-6 with TRBJ2-2; the D gene is possibly TRBD1 (5 bases). This CDR3 is built from 15 residues. The V gene lost 4 bases and the J gene lost 5 bases, with 14 bases spanning the gap. Germline V gene lookup returns CDR1 MNHNY and CDR2 SVGAGI (reference sequence). CDR3 nucleotide sequence: TGTGCCAGCAGTTTAGGGGCTGGCTATACCGGGGAGCTGTTTTTT. Its protein is CASSLGAGYTGELFF.

This clone was counted a single time. This chain links TRBV24-1 with TRBJ2-3; TRBD1 aligns across 10 bases. The CDR3 covers 15 residues. Trimming at V came to 3 bases and at J to 3 bases, leaving 2 bases not matched to a gene. The germline V gene has CDR1 KGHDR and CDR2 SFDVKD. Written as DNA, the CDR3 is TGTGCCACCAGTGATAGGGACAGGGGTACAGATACGCAGTATTTT. Encoded protein: CATSDRDRGTDTQYF.

This clone showed up just a few times. The gene calls are TRBV6-2 or TRBV6-3 and TRBJ2-7, with TRBD2 as a possible D gene (5 bases). V lost 2 bases, J lost 2 bases, and 13 bases lay in between. CDR1 and CDR2 (germline): MNHEY, SVGEGT. There are 15 residues in the CDR3. CDR3 nucleotides: TGTGCCAGCAGTTACCCCTCGAGCGGAGCCTACGAGCAGTACTTC. Protein sequence: CASSYPSSGAYEQYF.

The chain combines TRBV27 with TRBJ2-1; tentative D call: TRBD1 (6 bases). V was pared by 4 bases and J by 6 bases, with 13 bases between. Germline CDR1 reads MNHEY; CDR2 reads SMNVEV (reference sequence). This CDR3 spans 14 amino acids. CDR3 DNA: TGTGCCAGCAGTTCCTTACAGGGTGGCAATGAGCAGTTCTTC. Residues: CASSSLQGGNEQFF.

The rearrangement uses TRBV4-3 and TRBJ2-7, with D possibly TRBD2 on 5 matching bases. In germline, CDR1 is LGHNA, CDR2 YSLEER. V dropped 0 bases and J dropped 1 base, with 10 bases sitting between them. The CDR3 covers 15 residues. The CDR3 region is CASSQDRGSSYEQYF. In nucleotides, the CDR3 is TGCGCCAGCAGCCAAGATCGGGGTTCTTCCTACGAGCAGTACTTC.